These T cell receptor beta chains were read from a single sample in a study of blood T cells in healthy people across ages. TCRdb re-analysed the 5' RACE reads in MiXCR, keeping a single row per CDR3 protein. The data contain about 1.4 million distinct CDR3 sequences, roughly 60% of them singletons. The material sequenced was blood. The origin of the receptors is a man younger than 35 in good health. Each CDR3 is given with its conserved first and last residue. A D gene is named only where the DNA matches it firmly. Some rows have no size entry. The others give once, few or many, or a class for an expanded clone.

TRBJ2-1 | - | - | TRBV7-9 | CASSPPDGNNEQFF | TGTGCCAGCAGCCCCCCGGACGGAAACAATGAGCAGTTCTTC
TRBJ1-1 | - | - | TRBV20-1 | CSVLEVTEAFF | TGCAGTGTCCTGGAGGTCACTGAAGCTTTCTTT
TRBJ2-4 | - | - | TRBV2 | CASTDSSGDKNIQYF | TGTGCCAGTACGGACAGCAGTGGTGACAAAAACATTCAGTACTTC
TRBJ2-5 | TRBD2 | once | TRBV6-1 | CASNNFGGGRAGETQYF | TGTGCCAGCAACAATTTCGGAGGCGGGAGGGCCGGAGAGACCCAGTACTTC
TRBJ1-1 | - | - | TRBV29-1 | CSVVMRLRETEAFF | TGCAGCGTTGTCATGCGGCTCAGGGAGACTGAAGCTTTCTTT
TRBJ1-5 | - | few | TRBV20-1 | CSASGAQPQHF | TGCAGTGCTTCAGGGGCTCAGCCCCAGCATTTT
TRBJ2-1 | TRBD1 | few | TRBV27 | CASSGQDNEQFF | TGTGCCAGCAGCGGACAGGACAATGAGCAGTTCTTC
TRBJ1-5 | - | once | TRBV20-1 | CSTTGHNQPQHF | TGCAGTACCACGGGACACAATCAGCCCCAGCATTTT
TRBJ1-1 | - | - | TRBV29-1 | CSVRDLGGSEAFF | TGCAGCGTCCGGGACCTGGGTGGATCTGAAGCTTTCTTT
TRBJ2-7 | - | once | TRBV7-9 | CASSSYQGHEQYF | TGTGCCAGCAGCTCCTACCAGGGCCACGAGCAGTACTTC
TRBJ1-2 | - | - | TRBV9 | CASSPAMGGGYTF | TGTGCCAGCAGCCCTGCCATGGGAGGTGGCTACACCTTC
TRBJ1-6 | TRBD1 | few | TRBV7-9 | CASSAGTENSPLHF | TGTGCCAGCAGCGCCGGGACAGAAAATTCACCCCTCCACTTT
TRBJ1-2 | - | - | TRBV11-2 | CASSISTALYYGYTF | TGTGCCAGCAGCATCTCGACAGCCTTATACTATGGCTACACCTTC
TRBJ1-2 | - | - | TRBV27 | CASSLLSGLDGYTF | TGTGCCAGCAGTTTACTGTCGGGGTTAGACGGCTACACCTTC
TRBJ1-4 | - | - | TRBV6-6 | CASTRDLNEKLFF | TGTGCCAGCACCAGGGATTTAAATGAAAAACTGTTTTTT
TRBJ1-4 | - | - | TRBV7-9 | CASSYPLRGPATNEKLFF | TGTGCCAGCAGCTATCCGCTCCGGGGACCCGCAACTAATGAAAAACTGTTTTTT
TRBJ2-1 | TRBD1 | - | TRBV7-8 | CASSPWTGAGDNEQFF | TGTGCCAGCAGCCCCTGGACAGGGGCCGGGGACAATGAGCAGTTCTTC
TRBJ1-2 | - | few | TRBV7-6 | CASKGGGGGYTF | TGTGCCAGCAAAGGTGGCGGTGGTGGCTACACCTTC
TRBJ2-1 | - | - | TRBV29-1 | CSVPGQYSYNEQFF | TGCAGCGTCCCAGGACAGTATTCCTACAATGAGCAGTTCTTC
TRBJ2-1 | - | - | TRBV27 | CASRPQGRSYNEQFF | TGTGCCAGCAGACCTCAGGGGCGTTCCTACAATGAGCAGTTCTTC
TRBJ2-1 | TRBD1 | - | TRBV18 | CASSPGQGMNYNEQFF | TGTGCCAGCTCACCTGGACAGGGCATGAACTACAATGAGCAGTTCTTC
TRBJ1-2 | - | - | TRBV14 | CASSQVTGTDYGYTF | TGTGCCAGCAGCCAAGTCACAGGGACGGACTATGGCTACACCTTC
TRBJ2-1 | - | - | TRBV20-1 | CSAPGWRNEQFF | TGCAGTGCTCCGGGCTGGCGCAATGAGCAGTTCTTC
TRBJ2-1 | TRBD1 | - | TRBV11-2 | CASRTGGQEFDNEQFF | TGTGCCAGCAGGACTGGCGGACAGGAGTTTGACAATGAGCAGTTCTTC
TRBJ2-4 | - | - | TRBV11-2 | CASSPTRWFAGNIQYF | TGTGCCAGCAGCCCGACCCGATGGTTTGCTGGAAACATTCAGTACTTC
TRBJ2-7 | - | few | TRBV7-2 | CASSLGAQGFHEQYF | TGTGCCAGCAGCTTAGGAGCCCAGGGATTCCACGAGCAGTACTTC
TRBJ1-2 | - | - | TRBV5-1 | CASSLGDGTDNYGYTF | TGCGCCAGCAGCTTGGGGGATGGGACCGATAACTATGGCTACACCTTC
TRBJ2-4 | - | few | TRBV29-1 | CSVEDLGRGGDIQYF | TGCAGCGTTGAAGATTTGGGCAGGGGAGGGGACATTCAGTACTTC
TRBJ2-7 | - | - | TRBV20-1 | CSATAPTTYEQYF | TGCAGTGCTACGGCCCCTACGACCTACGAGCAGTACTTC
TRBJ2-7 | TRBD2 | - | TRBV10-3 | CAISDRASGGKYEQYF | TGTGCCATCAGTGATCGCGCTAGCGGGGGCAAATACGAGCAGTACTTC
TRBJ2-7 | - | - | TRBV5-1 | CASSSSTRNYEQYF | TGCGCCAGCAGCTCGTCGACTAGGAACTACGAGCAGTACTTC
TRBJ1-5 | TRBD1 | - | TRBV12-3/TRBV12-4 | CASSKGQGYQPQHF | TGTGCCAGCAGTAAGGGACAGGGGTATCAGCCCCAGCATTTT
TRBJ2-7 | - | - | TRBV4-1 | CASSQVPPRVNAYEQYF | TGCGCCAGCAGCCAAGTCCCCCCCAGAGTAAATGCCTACGAGCAGTACTTC
TRBJ1-2 | - | - | TRBV7-9 | CASSDISGGDFYGYTF | TGTGCCAGCAGCGACATCTCCGGAGGGGACTTCTATGGCTACACCTTC
TRBJ2-6 | - | - | TRBV15 | CATSRVAFSGANVLTF | TGTGCCACCAGCAGAGTAGCCTTCTCTGGGGCCAACGTCCTGACTTTC
TRBJ1-5 | - | - | TRBV6-6 | CASSPDRLSDQPQHF | TGTGCCAGCAGTCCCGACAGGCTTAGCGATCAGCCCCAGCATTTT
TRBJ2-7 | TRBD1 | many | TRBV5-1 | CASSYSGTGSYEQYF | TGTGCCAGCAGTTACTCCGGGACAGGGTCCTACGAGCAGTACTTC
TRBJ1-2 | - | - | TRBV2 | CASSGSARGGYTF | TGTGCCAGCAGTGGTAGCGCCCGCGGTGGCTACACCTTC
TRBJ2-7 | - | - | TRBV13 | CASSYSLGTESSYEQYF | TGTGCCAGCAGCTATTCCTTGGGGACGGAGAGCTCCTACGAGCAGTACTTC
TRBJ2-1 | TRBD2 | few | TRBV4-3 | CASSQEAGEYNEQFF | TGCGCCAGCAGCCAAGAAGCGGGGGAGTACAATGAGCAGTTCTTC
TRBJ2-7 | TRBD1 | - | TRBV20-1 | CSAATGDSYEQYF | TGCAGTGCTGCGACAGGGGACTCCTACGAGCAGTACTTC